The rows below give T cell receptor beta chains drawn from one sample of a study of chemoradiotherapy in HPV16-positive cancers. Sequencing was performed with immunoSEQ multiplex PCR; in TCRdb, only in-frame clones are kept and a portion is missing. The table shows some 21,000 clones, with more than 70% occurring only once. The input for sequencing was blood, taken from a patient who underwent chemoradiotherapy. The origin of the receptors is a human donor with HPV-associated anogenital cancer. CDR3s include the opening cysteine and the closing phenylalanine or tryptophan. A D gene is named only where the DNA matches it firmly. Only part of the rows carry a size: once, few, many, or a class if the clone is expanded.

D gene: -
clone size: -
V gene: TRBV7-9
J gene: TRBJ1-1
CDR3 DNA: TGTGCCAGCAGCTCGACCCCCGGAGTTTTGGCTGAAGCTTTCTTT
CDR3 protein: CASSSTPGVLAEAFF

D gene: -
clone size: once
V gene: TRBV19
J gene: TRBJ2-2
CDR3 DNA: TGTGCCAGTAGTATAGATGGACTGCCCCTGAGGGACCGCCGAGACACCGGGGAGCTGTTTTTT
CDR3 protein: CASSIDGLPLRDRRDTGELFF

D gene: -
clone size: -
V gene: TRBV23-1
J gene: TRBJ2-7
CDR3 DNA: TGCGCCAGCAGCCGCATAGGACGGGATCCCAACGAGCAGTACTTC
CDR3 protein: CASSRIGRDPNEQYF

D gene: -
clone size: few
V gene: TRBV7-3
J gene: TRBJ1-5
CDR3 DNA: TGTGCCAGCAGCCTTGATCGGGTTCAGCCCCAGCATTTT
CDR3 protein: CASSLDRVQPQHF

D gene: TRBD1
clone size: -
V gene: TRBV5-1
J gene: TRBJ2-1
CDR3 DNA: TGCGCCAGCAGCTTCGGGACAGGGCTTGATGAGCAGTTCTTC
CDR3 protein: CASSFGTGLDEQFF

D gene: -
clone size: once
V gene: TRBV5-8
J gene: TRBJ2-3
CDR3 DNA: TGTGCCAGCAGCTTACAGGACAGTAGCACAGATACGCAGTATTTT
CDR3 protein: CASSLQDSSTDTQYF

D gene: TRBD2
clone size: -
V gene: TRBV12-5
J gene: TRBJ2-7
CDR3 DNA: TGTGCTAGTGGTTGGTGGGGCGGCCAAGAACTAGCGGGCCGATCCTACGAGCAGTACTTC
CDR3 protein: CASGWWGGQELAGRSYEQYF

D gene: -
clone size: -
V gene: TRBV5-1
J gene: TRBJ2-1
CDR3 DNA: TGCGCCAGCAGCCCCGGAGGCGGATTTGGGCACAATGAGCAGTTCTTC
CDR3 protein: CASSPGGGFGHNEQFF

D gene: -
clone size: -
V gene: TRBV11-3
J gene: TRBJ2-7
CDR3 DNA: TGTGCCAGCAGCCTCTCTGAGGTCTCCTACTACGAGCAGTACTTC
CDR3 protein: CASSLSEVSYYEQYF

D gene: -
clone size: -
V gene: TRBV2
J gene: TRBJ2-6
CDR3 DNA: TGTGCCAGCGGAGGGACAGATGGTTTCTCTGGGGCCAACGTCCTGACTTTC
CDR3 protein: CASGGTDGFSGANVLTF

D gene: -
clone size: -
V gene: TRBV19
J gene: TRBJ2-5
CDR3 DNA: TGTGCCAGTAGTATCGGGCCAGGCCCACAAGAGACCCAGTACTTC
CDR3 protein: CASSIGPGPQETQYF

D gene: TRBD1
clone size: once
V gene: TRBV18
J gene: TRBJ2-2
CDR3 DNA: TGTGCCAGCTCACACGGGACAGGGTTCAAGGAGCTGTTTTTT
CDR3 protein: CASSHGTGFKELFF

D gene: -
clone size: -
V gene: TRBV14
J gene: TRBJ2-7
CDR3 DNA: TGTGCCAGCAGCCAAATGGGGGGTTCCTACGAGCAGTACTTC
CDR3 protein: CASSQMGGSYEQYF

D gene: TRBD1
clone size: -
V gene: TRBV19
J gene: TRBJ2-7
CDR3 DNA: TGTGCCAGTAGTGGAGGGACAGGTCCTGCCTACGAGCAGTACTTC
CDR3 protein: CASSGGTGPAYEQYF

D gene: TRBD1
clone size: -
V gene: TRBV2
J gene: TRBJ1-5
CDR3 DNA: TGTGCCAGCAGGGAGACAGGGGGGAGCAATCAGCCCCAGCATTTT
CDR3 protein: CASRETGGSNQPQHF

D gene: -
clone size: -
V gene: TRBV5-4
J gene: TRBJ1-5
CDR3 DNA: TGTGCCAGCAGCCAGGGGCGGAACCCGAATCAGCCCCAGCATTTT
CDR3 protein: CASSQGRNPNQPQHF

D gene: -
clone size: -
V gene: TRBV7-9
J gene: TRBJ1-2
CDR3 DNA: TGTGCCAGCAGCCCCTTTGTGCTTGTGGGGGAGTTGGATGGCTACACCTTC
CDR3 protein: CASSPFVLVGELDGYTF

D gene: TRBD1
clone size: -
V gene: TRBV19
J gene: TRBJ1-4
CDR3 DNA: TGTGCCAGTAACTCGGACAGGGGAGGAGAAAAACTGTTTTTT
CDR3 protein: CASNSDRGGEKLFF

D gene: -
clone size: -
V gene: TRBV11-2
J gene: TRBJ2-5
CDR3 DNA: TGTGCCAGCAGCTTACGTTTGGGGGTCGAGACCCAGTACTTC
CDR3 protein: CASSLRLGVETQYF

D gene: -
clone size: once
V gene: TRBV9
J gene: TRBJ1-2
CDR3 DNA: TGTGCCAGCAGTTCGGGCCAAAAGGGCGGCTACACCTTC
CDR3 protein: CASSSGQKGGYTF

D gene: -
clone size: -
V gene: TRBV4-1
J gene: TRBJ2-5
CDR3 DNA: TGCGCCAGCAGCCAAGCTGGGGAGGAGACCCAGTACTTC
CDR3 protein: CASSQAGEETQYF

D gene: TRBD1
clone size: few
V gene: TRBV5-1
J gene: TRBJ1-5
CDR3 DNA: TGCGCCAGCAGCTTGGAGGGGGCGAGGGGCAATCAGCCCCAGCATTTT
CDR3 protein: CASSLEGARGNQPQHF

D gene: TRBD1
clone size: -
V gene: TRBV6-4
J gene: TRBJ2-1
CDR3 DNA: TGTGCCAGCAGTACGGGACAGGGGGAAGCCAATGAGCAGTTCTTC
CDR3 protein: CASSTGQGEANEQFF

D gene: TRBD1
clone size: -
V gene: TRBV28
J gene: TRBJ1-1
CDR3 DNA: TGTGCCGGCCAGGGGGCTCGAACTGAAGCTTTCTTT
CDR3 protein: CAGQGARTEAFF

D gene: -
clone size: -
V gene: TRBV28
J gene: TRBJ2-2
CDR3 DNA: TGTGCCAGCAGTTTAGTGGGGGGCACCGGGGAGCTGTTTTTT
CDR3 protein: CASSLVGGTGELFF

D gene: -
clone size: -
V gene: TRBV10-3
J gene: TRBJ2-7
CDR3 DNA: TGTGCCATCAGTGACGAGCAGTACTTC
CDR3 protein: CAISDEQYF

D gene: -
clone size: -
V gene: TRBV6-1
J gene: TRBJ2-7
CDR3 DNA: TGTGCCAGCAGTGACACCTACGAGCAGTACTTC
CDR3 protein: CASSDTYEQYF

D gene: TRBD1
clone size: -
V gene: TRBV18
J gene: TRBJ1-4
CDR3 DNA: TGTGCCAGCTCACCCGCAGGGGGCCAGAATGAAAAACTGTTTTTT
CDR3 protein: CASSPAGGQNEKLFF

D gene: TRBD1
clone size: -
V gene: TRBV5-8
J gene: TRBJ2-5
CDR3 DNA: TGTGCCAGCAGCCCCGGGACAGGGGGAAGGGAGACCCAGTACTTC
CDR3 protein: CASSPGTGGRETQYF

D gene: -
clone size: -
V gene: TRBV5-6
J gene: TRBJ2-1
CDR3 DNA: TGTGCCAGCAGCTGGGCGGAAGGGAGCTCCTACAATGAGCAGTTCTTC
CDR3 protein: CASSWAEGSSYNEQFF

D gene: -
clone size: -
V gene: TRBV5-1
J gene: TRBJ2-3
CDR3 DNA: TGCGCCAGCAGCAAGAACGGGAATCACGGGGCAGATACGCAGTATTTT
CDR3 protein: CASSKNGNHGADTQYF

D gene: -
clone size: -
V gene: TRBV2
J gene: TRBJ2-4
CDR3 DNA: TGTGCCAGCATAGGGATGAGCAAAAACATTCAGTACTTC
CDR3 protein: CASIGMSKNIQYF

D gene: -
clone size: -
V gene: TRBV5-1
J gene: TRBJ1-1
CDR3 DNA: TGCGCCAGCAGCTTGGTTTCAGGGGCCACTACTGAAGCTTTCTTT
CDR3 protein: CASSLVSGATTEAFF

D gene: -
clone size: once
V gene: TRBV28
J gene: TRBJ2-2
CDR3 DNA: TGTGCCAGCAGCCGGGAGTTTATCGGGGAGCTGTTTTTT
CDR3 protein: CASSREFIGELFF

D gene: -
clone size: few
V gene: TRBV29-1
J gene: TRBJ1-2
CDR3 DNA: TGCAGCATACAGGGATCACATGGCTACACCTTC
CDR3 protein: CSIQGSHGYTF

D gene: -
clone size: -
V gene: TRBV4-2
J gene: TRBJ1-1
CDR3 DNA: TGTGCCAGCAGCCAAACCTGGGCGACGAACACTGAAGCTTTCTTT
CDR3 protein: CASSQTWATNTEAFF

D gene: TRBD2
clone size: -
V gene: TRBV27
J gene: TRBJ2-5
CDR3 DNA: TGTGCCAGCAGCCAGGGGAGCCTAGCGGGAGGGACCCAGTACTTC
CDR3 protein: CASSQGSLAGGTQYF

D gene: -
clone size: -
V gene: TRBV9
J gene: TRBJ2-3
CDR3 DNA: TGTGCCAGCAGCGCAACTTCCGGTATAGCATTGTTGTCAGCTACGCAGTATTTT
CDR3 protein: CASSATSGIALLSATQYF

D gene: -
clone size: -
V gene: TRBV6-6
J gene: TRBJ1-1
CDR3 DNA: TGTGCCAGCAGCCATTCCACTGAAGCTTTCTTT
CDR3 protein: CASSHSTEAFF

D gene: -
clone size: -
V gene: TRBV25-1
J gene: TRBJ2-5
CDR3 DNA: TGTGCCAGCAGTGAATCGGGGGCGAGGGGAGAGACCCAGTACTTC
CDR3 protein: CASSESGARGETQYF

D gene: -
clone size: few
V gene: TRBV10-2
J gene: TRBJ2-1
CDR3 DNA: TGCGCCAGCAGTGTATCCGGGTTGAATGAGCAGTTCTTC
CDR3 protein: CASSVSGLNEQFF

D gene: -
clone size: -
V gene: TRBV6-1
J gene: TRBJ1-1
CDR3 DNA: TGTGCCAGCAGTGAAGCGACGGGGCTGCGGGCTTTCTTT
CDR3 protein: CASSEATGLRAFF

D gene: -
clone size: -
V gene: TRBV5-6
J gene: TRBJ2-5
CDR3 DNA: TGTGCCAGCAGCGTGTGGGGACCCGGACGGGTGGGGACCCAGTACTTC
CDR3 protein: CASSVWGPGRVGTQYF

D gene: -
clone size: -
V gene: TRBV6-6
J gene: TRBJ2-7
CDR3 DNA: TGTGCCAGCAGGGCCGGACACTACGAGCAGTACTTC
CDR3 protein: CASRAGHYEQYF

D gene: TRBD2
clone size: -
V gene: TRBV18
J gene: TRBJ2-7
CDR3 DNA: TGTGCCAGCTCACCGAGCCGGGGGGGCTACGAGCAGTACTTC
CDR3 protein: CASSPSRGGYEQYF

D gene: -
clone size: -
V gene: TRBV11-3
J gene: TRBJ2-4
CDR3 DNA: TGTGCCAGCAGCTTAGTCACAGGGTCTAAAAACATTCAGTACTTC
CDR3 protein: CASSLVTGSKNIQYF

D gene: -
clone size: -
V gene: TRBV6-5
J gene: TRBJ2-1
CDR3 DNA: TGTGCCAGCAGTTATCTTGGGCCCTCGGATGAGCAGTTCTTC
CDR3 protein: CASSYLGPSDEQFF

D gene: -
clone size: -
V gene: TRBV15
J gene: TRBJ2-5
CDR3 DNA: TGTGCCACCAGCAGTATAGGGAGGCCCGAGACCCAGTACTTC
CDR3 protein: CATSSIGRPETQYF